This T cell receptor beta chain was captured by sequencing in a study of identical twins. On this clonotype itself: Its cognate antigen is unknown.

The germline gives CDR1 LGHNT, CDR2 FRNRAP. V shed 7 bases and J shed 7 bases, with 10 bases lying between them. The CDR3 has 12 residues. Study-level points and caveats: Rather than following the same donors, the conclusions depended on cross-sectional statistical analysis.

TCRdb passed the 5' RACE reads through MiXCR, listing each CDR3 protein once. Seen here are some 760,000 distinct CDR3 sequences, 18% observed once, and the top ten hold about an eighth. The data also belong to a second study, concerning T cells expressing NK-cell markers. That work adds: Of the CD8+ T cells in 5 to 7 donors, roughly 1.0-7.5% belonged to dominant NKG2C+ clonotypes. A handful of donors likewise had their CD3+CD56-NKG2C+ fraction led by these clonotypes.

The gene calls are TRBV12-5 and TRBJ2-2; D ambiguous. Sequenced: PBMCs. The TCR comes from a woman between 18 and 29 years old in good health. The CDR3 nucleotides are TGTGCTAGTGCCGGGTCCTTCGGGGAGCTGTTTTTT. Protein product: CASAGSFGELFF.